One and the same sample provided the 13 T cell receptor beta chains below, sequenced in a study of blood T cell repertoires in COVID-19. The method was immunoSEQ multiplex PCR; TCRdb's version includes in-frame clones alone and lacks a portion of them. The sample records 300,000 or so clones, 87% being singletons. Sequenced material: peripheral blood. Receptors were obtained from a woman aged 40-49 years who had recovered from COVID-19.

J is TRBJ1-1 and V is TRBV9; 7 bases agree with TRBD1. The V gene's germline CDR1 is SGDLS and CDR2 YYNGEE. The CDR3 runs 14 residues. Trimming removed 4 bases from V and 1 base from J; junction bases left unmatched: 4. The CDR3 loop is CASSSWTGNTEAFF. DNA for the CDR3: TGTGCCAGCAGCTCATGGACAGGGAACACTGAAGCTTTCTTT.

The rearrangement links TRBV19 to TRBJ1-4, with D hard to call. V lost 4 bases and J 8 bases, leaving 8 bases between the germline ends. This CDR3 is built from 12 residues. Germline values: CDR1 LNHDA, CDR2 SQIVND (reference sequence). CDR3 coding DNA: TGTGCCAGTAGTACTTTCGAGGAAAAACTGTTTTTT. Translating it yields CASSTFEEKLFF.

The chain has TRBV29-1 and TRBJ1-1; D is undetermined. The CDR3 consists of 14 residues. Germline assignment: CDR1 SQVTM and CDR2 ANQGSEA. Deletions cut 6 bases from V and 0 bases from J, with 14 bases between. The CDR3 DNA is TGCAGCGTCGCTGACGAGGTAATGAACACTGAAGCTTTCTTT. As protein: CSVADEVMNTEAFF. Filled out from reference TRBV29-1 and TRBJ1-1, the complete variable domain reads SAVISQKPSRDICQRGTSLTIQCQVDSQVTMMFWYRQQPGQSLTLIATANQGSEATYESGFVIDKFPISRPNLTFSTLTVSNMSPEDSSIYLCSVADEVMNTEAFFGQGTRLTVV.

The chain couples TRBV30 to TRBJ1-1; no clear D gene. This CDR3 is 13 amino acids long. Germline values: CDR1 GTSNPN, CDR2 SVGIG (reference sequence). The V and J ends lost 0 bases and 4 bases respectively, with 9 bases between them. For the CDR3, the DNA is TGTGCCTGGAGTGTACTGAGATTCACTGAAGCTTTCTTT. Protein: CAWSVLRFTEAFF.

The rearrangement links TRBV19 to TRBJ1-6; 8 positions agree with TRBD1. Germline V gene lookup returns CDR1 LNHDA and CDR2 SQIVND (reference sequence). V gave up 6 bases and J gave up 3 bases; unmatched junction bases: 7. The CDR3 is 16 residues long. The CDR3 DNA follows: TGTGCCAGTAGACGGGGGACAGGAATCTATAATTCACCCCTCCACTTT. Translation: CASRRGTGIYNSPLHF. Full variable domain (outside the CDR3, taken from reference TRBV19 and TRBJ1-6): DGGITQSPKYLFRKEGQNVTLSCEQNLNHDAMYWYRQDPGQGLRLIYYSQIVNDFQKGDIAEGYSVSREKKESFPLTVTSAQKNPTAFYLCASRRGTGIYNSPLHFGNGTRLTVT.

V and J are TRBV5-5 and TRBJ2-2; 8 bases align to TRBD2. V dropped 1 base and J dropped 5; count of bases not matched to a gene: 1. The CDR3 runs 14 residues. From germline, CDR1 is SGHKS and CDR2 YYEKEE (reference sequence). The CDR3 loop reads CASSLRGGTGELFF. Here the CDR3 DNA reads TGTGCCAGCAGCTTGCGGGGGGGTACCGGGGAGCTGTTTTTT.

The chain uses TRBV3-1 (or the pseudogene TRBV3-2) and TRBJ2-3, with TRBD1 as a possible D gene (6 bases). Germline assignment: CDR1 LGHDT and CDR2 YNNKEL (reference sequence). The V gene lost 1 base and the J gene lost 0 bases, with 14 bases spanning the gap. The CDR3 sequence is 17 residues long. Here the CDR3 reads CASSQGGQGGSTDTQYF. CDR3 DNA: TGTGCCAGCAGCCAAGGGGGCCAAGGGGGAAGCACAGATACGCAGTATTTT.

This clone has a handful of counts. The chain employs TRBV10-3 and TRBJ1-6, with D possibly matching TRBD1 (5 bases). Trimming shortened V by 8 bases and J by 7 bases, and 12 bases separated the two germline ends. Germline V gene lookup returns CDR1 ENHRY and CDR2 SYGVKD. This CDR3 comprises 13 residues. The CDR3 region has the DNA TGTGCCATCTCAGGGCAGGAGAATTCACCCCTCCACTTT. It translates to CAISGQENSPLHF.

The rearrangement joins TRBV5-1 to TRBJ2-2, with 7 bases matching TRBD1. The junction had 1 base not matched to a gene; V was cut back by 5 bases and J by 0 bases. The CDR3 covers 14 residues. The germline CDR1 and CDR2 sequences are SGHRS and YFSETQ. CDR3: CASRGGANTGELFF. CDR3 DNA sequence: TGCGCCAGCAGAGGGGGCGCGAACACCGGGGAGCTGTTTTTT. The full variable domain, its missing parts supplied by reference TRBV5-1 and TRBJ2-2, is KAGVTQTPRYLIKTRGQQVTLSCSPISGHRSVSWYQQTPGQGLQFLFEYFSETQRNKGNFPGRFSGRQFSNSRSEMNVSTLELGDSALYLCASRGGANTGELFFGEGSRLTVL.

The CDR3 region is CASSLLTSSQETQYF. The DNA of the CDR3 is TGCGCCAGCAGCCTCCTGACTAGCTCCCAAGAGACCCAGTACTTC. The chain combines TRBV4-1 with TRBJ2-5, with 7 positions matching TRBD2. J lost 1 base, V lost 4 bases, and 6 bases had no gene match. Looked up from germline, CDR1 is MGHRA and CDR2 is YSYEKL. The CDR3 runs to 15 residues.

The rearrangement links TRBV29-1 to TRBJ1-2; D unresolved. V was pared by 4 bases and J by 7 bases, with 13 bases between. Germline V gene data show CDR1 as SQVTM and CDR2 as ANQGSEA. The CDR3 has 12 amino acids. In DNA form, the CDR3 reads TGCAGCGTTGGGAGGCGGGAAGGTGGCTACACCTTC. Residues: CSVGRREGGYTF.

This clone was detected only once. The chain combines TRBV5-4 with TRBJ2-7, with TRBD1 matching over 9 bases. The CDR3 is 12 residues long. Germline V lookup: CDR1 SGHNT, CDR2 YYREEE (reference sequence). V dropped 9 bases and J dropped 1; count of bases not matched to a gene: 2. In DNA form, the CDR3 reads TGTGCCACACAGGGGGCGTCCTACGAGCAGTACTTC. Encoded protein: CATQGASYEQYF.

CDR3 sequence: CASTPGAGGGQPQHF. The CDR3 DNA is TGTGCCAGCACCCCGGGGGCAGGGGGAGGTCAGCCCCAGCATTTT. The J gene is TRBJ1-5, the V gene TRBV9; TRBD1 agrees at 7 bases. Losses at the gene ends were 6 bases for V and 6 bases for J; bases not matched to a gene: 12. The CDR3 is 15 residues long. The germline V gene has CDR1 SGDLS and CDR2 YYNGEE.